The 18 T cell receptor beta chains below come from one sample, sequenced in a study of blood T cell repertoires in COVID-19. Some clones are missing from TCRdb's copy, which holds only in-frame ones; the method was immunoSEQ multiplex PCR. This sample carries some 190,000 clones, roughly 88% of them seen once, and the ten largest clones take 5% to 7%. The source material was PBMCs or T cells enriched from blood (not recorded which). The receptor source for this set is a man aged 40-49 years with acute COVID-19.

In this sample, this clone turned up once. V and J are TRBV4-2 and TRBJ1-6; D is ambiguous. The V end lost 0 bases, the J end lost 10 bases, and 19 bases lay between the germline ends. The CDR3 extends over 17 amino acids. Germline loops: CDR1 LGHNA, CDR2 YNFKEQ. As DNA, the CDR3 is TGTGCCAGCAGCCAAGATTTCGGGGTATTAGCCCCATCACCCCTCCACTTT. Translating gives CASSQDFGVLAPSPLHF.

The CDR3 protein is CASTLRGAEAFF. The CDR3, as DNA: TGTGCCAGCACCCTCAGGGGGGCTGAAGCTTTCTTT. The genes are TRBV28 and TRBJ1-1, with 7 bases lining up with TRBD1. This CDR3 has 12 amino acids. The V and J ends lost 7 bases and 6 bases, in that order; junction bases with no gene match: 5. CDR1 is MDHEN and CDR2 is SYDVKM in the germline V gene.

The J gene is TRBJ1-1, the V gene TRBV24-1; D is unclear. Germline V gene lookup returns CDR1 KGHDR and CDR2 SFDVKD. The CDR3 covers 11 residues. With 8 bases removed from V and 1 base from J, the gap between germline ends came to 4 bases. The CDR3 reads CATKRNTEAFF. Here the CDR3 DNA reads TGTGCCACCAAGAGGAACACTGAAGCTTTCTTT.

Written as DNA, the CDR3 is TGTGCCAGCAGTCAAGACAGGGTAGTGGTCGACAAAAACATTCAGTACTTC. Encoded protein: CASSQDRVVVDKNIQYF. The chain combines TRBV27 with TRBJ2-4; 7 nucleotides line up with TRBD1. V was pared by 5 bases and J by 3 bases, with 13 bases of the junction left unmatched. This CDR3 region has 17 residues. Germline values: CDR1 MNHEY, CDR2 SMNVEV (reference sequence).

The chain couples TRBV10-3 to TRBJ2-7, with D perhaps matching TRBD1 (6 bases). Per the germline V gene, CDR1 is ENHRY and CDR2 is SYGVKD. The CDR3 runs 11 residues. Between the trimmed V and J ends, which lost 9 bases and 6 bases, there was a span of 12 bases. CDR3 nucleotides: TGTGCCATAGGGGGATCGAGCGAGCAGTACTTC. It yields the protein CAIGGSSEQYF.

The CDR3 DNA sequence: TGTGCCAGCAGGGGGGCGCTGGATACGCAGTATTTT. It yields the protein CASRGALDTQYF. The chain links TRBV28 to TRBJ2-3; weak D call: TRBD1 (6 bases). This CDR3 has 12 residues. CDR1 and CDR2 (germline): MDHEN, SYDVKM. The V end was cut by 6 bases, the J end by 6 bases, with 10 bases between. Together with reference TRBV28 and TRBJ2-3, the CDR3 gives the full variable domain: DVKVTQSSRYLVKRTGEKVFLECVQDMDHENMFWYRQDPGLGLRLIYFSYDVKMKEKGDIPEGYSVSREKKERFSLILESASTNQTSMYLCASRGALDTQYFGPGTRLTVL.

V gene TRBV19 combines with J gene TRBJ2-3; possibly TRBD1 for D (5 bases). Trimming removed 7 bases from V and 2 bases from J, with 13 bases in between. Germline V gene data show CDR1 as LNHDA and CDR2 as SQIVND (reference sequence). The CDR3 totals 14 residues. The CDR3 region has the DNA TGTGCCAGTAAAAGGAGACAGACCACAGATACGCAGTATTTT. It translates to CASKRRQTTDTQYF.

This clone was picked up a small number of times. V and J are TRBV6-4 and TRBJ2-3; D is unresolved. The CDR3 has 13 residues. The ends were cut back, 5 bases at V and 5 bases at J, with 11 bases in the middle. Germline CDR1 and CDR2: MRHNA and SNTAGT. The CDR3 nucleotides are TGTGCCAGCAGTAAGCAGGCAGGAGATACGCAGTATTTT. Protein sequence: CASSKQAGDTQYF.

The chain links TRBV9 to TRBJ1-2; tentatively, D is TRBD1 (5 bases). V was trimmed by 0 bases and J by 8 bases, leaving 14 bases between them. The germline V gene has CDR1 SGDLS and CDR2 YYNGEE. The CDR3 totals 14 residues. CDR3 loop: CASSVDWAGNGYTF. CDR3 bases: TGTGCCAGCAGCGTAGATTGGGCAGGGAACGGCTACACCTTC. The entire variable domain, with the rest obtained from reference TRBV9 and TRBJ1-2, is as follows: DSGVTQTPKHLITATGQRVTLRCSPRSGDLSVYWYQQSLDQGLQFLIQYYNGEERAKGNILERFSAQQFPDLHSELNLSSLELGDSALYFCASSVDWAGNGYTFGSGTRLTVV.

The chain recombines TRBV5-1 with TRBJ1-6, with D perhaps TRBD1 (5 bases). Germline CDR1 is SGHRS and CDR2 is YFSETQ. The CDR3 consists of 14 residues. V shed 0 bases and J shed 4 bases, with 5 bases lying between them. The DNA of the CDR3 is TGCGCCAGCAGCTTGGAGGGGTATAATTCACCCCTCCACTTT. This encodes CASSLEGYNSPLHF.

This chain uses TRBV10-3 with TRBJ1-1; no reliable D call. Germline CDR1 is ENHRY and CDR2 is SYGVKD. The CDR3 sequence is 12 residues long. The ends were cut back, 8 bases at V and 1 base at J, with 8 bases in the middle. The CDR3 protein is CAIGARNTEAFF. The CDR3, as DNA: TGTGCCATCGGAGCGAGGAACACTGAAGCTTTCTTT.

The V gene is TRBV24-1, the J gene TRBJ1-2; 8 bases are shared with TRBD1. Germline CDR1 and CDR2: KGHDR and SFDVKD. The CDR3 totals 13 residues. J gave up 5 bases and V 9 bases, and 7 bases lay outside the gene matches. The chain's CDR3 is CATATGVEYGYTF. The CDR3 bases are TGTGCCACCGCGACAGGGGTCGAGTATGGCTACACCTTC.

This chain's CDR3 is CASSWRAYGYTF. As DNA, the CDR3 is TGTGCCAGCAGTTGGCGGGCCTATGGCTACACCTTC. The chain has TRBV28 and TRBJ1-2; D is undetermined. Germline V gene sequence: CDR1 MDHEN, CDR2 SYDVKM. CDR3 length: 12 residues. V was pared by 4 bases and J by 4 bases, with 7 bases between.

The rearrangement joins TRBV7-2 to TRBJ2-7, with 11 bases lining up with TRBD2. With V trimmed by 5 bases and J by 3 bases, 6 bases remained unmatched. This CDR3 contains 15 residues. Germline assignment: CDR1 SGHTA and CDR2 FQGNSA. CDR3 in DNA: TGTGCCAGCAGCCTTACTAGCGGGAGAGTCTACGAGCAGTACTTC. Residues: CASSLTSGRVYEQYF.

The V call is TRBV6-5, the J call TRBJ2-2; D not resolved. CDR3 length: 13 amino acids. CDR1 and CDR2 (germline): MNHEY, SVGAGI. V was cut by 2 bases and J by 3 bases, with 4 bases left in between. The DNA of the CDR3 is TGTGCCAGCAGTTACGGAGACACCGGGGAGCTGTTTTTT. Protein sequence: CASSYGDTGELFF.

This chain links TRBV4-1 with TRBJ2-4; D uncertain. The germline V gene has CDR1 MGHRA and CDR2 YSYEKL. This CDR3 comprises 16 residues. Trimming took 3 bases from V and 1 from J, leaving 13 bases between them. This CDR3 is CASSHLVSNAKNIQYF. The CDR3 DNA follows: TGCGCCAGCAGCCATCTGGTCAGTAACGCCAAAAACATTCAGTACTTC.

The rearrangement joins TRBV30 to TRBJ2-5, with 10 bases lining up with TRBD2. Germline assignment: CDR1 GTSNPN and CDR2 SVGIG (reference sequence). V lost 5 bases and J lost 14; bases outside the gene matches: 17. The CDR3 consists of 14 residues. The CDR3 sequence: CAWGPRASGSLAYF. CDR3 in DNA: TGTGCCTGGGGCCCGCGGGCTAGCGGGAGTTTAGCATACTTC.

V gene TRBV6-2 or TRBV6-3 combines with J gene TRBJ1-1, with D possibly being TRBD1 (5 bases). CDR1 is MNHEY, CDR2 SVGEGT, per germline. The CDR3 runs to 14 residues. Trimming left V 2 bases short and J 5 bases short, with 12 bases between. CDR3 region: CASSYQRGGTEAFF. CDR3 sequence (DNA): TGTGCCAGCAGTTACCAGAGGGGAGGGACTGAAGCTTTCTTT.